This entry features one T cell receptor (beta chain) sequence. This clonotype was counted a few times. No cognate antigen has been identified for it. No base-level quality is on record; no much larger clone is a single base apart. This sample was taken from a study of T-cell memory formation after mild COVID-19 listed by TCRdb under 2021. Background for the entire study: Most TCR sequence clusters were specific to one of the two donors. The cohort comprised two young, previously healthy adult volunteers, one female and one male. In two donors, T-cell clones that expanded and contracted after mild COVID-19 were followed by sequencing TCRalpha and TCRbeta repertoires longitudinally. The study at large found these results: Contracting CD4+ clones turned up mainly in the CM and EM memory subsets, whereas EMRA was where CD8+ clones were enriched. The second-wave clones that peaked on day 37 were not confirmed to be SARS-CoV-2 specific. From day 15 to 85, contracting clones showed balanced CD4/CD8 phenotypes, whereas a second wave of clones that expanded from day 15 to 37 leaned towards CD4+. Only a couple of mild cases were covered by the study, and larger cohorts that include severe cases with pre-infection samples were considered necessary. Some responding clones were detected in pre-infection memory, suggesting pre-existing cross-reactive memory T cells joined the SARS-CoV-2 response.

The CDR3 runs 18 residues from the cysteine to the phenylalanine. Only CDR3 DNA remains: 54 bases, in frame from the first base. Looking up the germline V gene yields CDR1 MGHDK and CDR2 SYGVNS. For this chain, trimming is 4 bases at the V end and 2 bases at the J end, and the number of junction bases without a gene match is 15. Ficoll-Paque density gradient centrifugation was used to isolate PBMCs. The instrument was an Illumina NovaSeq 6000. cDNA libraries for TCRalpha and TCRbeta were prepared by 5'RACE using constant-segment primers, with sample barcodes and unique molecular identifiers added. RNA was extracted from every sample with Trizol reagent. Library amplification was performed in two PCR steps, and a second sample barcode and Illumina TruSeq adapters were introduced in the second step. Sequencing of libraries was performed on an Illumina NovaSeq with 2 x 150 bp paired-end reads. The paper's data handling went like this. The reads were demultiplexed and collapsed into UMI-guided consensus sequences using migec v1.2.7. With mixcr v2.1.11, UMI consensuses were aligned to TRA and TRB V and J templates and assembled into clonotypes. A clonotype was counted as expanded or contracted only when both edgeR and NoisET called the clonotype significant, with the noise models trained on biological replicates. For edgeR calls, the cutoffs were a false discovery rate-adjusted p below 0.01 and a log2 fold-change threshold of 1. As an exploratory analysis of dynamics, max-normalized trajectories of the 1000 most abundant clonotypes were examined by PCA with hierarchical clustering. Separately sequenced CD4+ and CD8+ repertoires were used to assign the CD4 or CD8 phenotype of responding clones. TCRdb trimmed the raw reads at Q25, called clones with MiXCR and kept productive beta chains. Entries are consolidated by CDR3 protein sequence, retaining the most common genes and DNA. The V and J calls and clone size are TCRdb's, not the authors'. A total of more than 250,000 distinct CDR3 sequences appear in this sample, about a sixth of them only once. Together, the top ten hold roughly 23% of the sample.

This receptor was obtained from a man between 18 and 29 years old who had mild COVID-19 (a few samples of this study predate the infection). The sample titles of this study are shuffled in the database, so cell type and time point are left out; the donor was told from shared clones. Sequenced sample: PBMCs or a T cell subset sorted from them (not recorded which). The V and J segments used are TRBV25-1 and TRBJ1-2, with TRBD1 matching 8 junction bases. The bases are TGTGCCAGCAGTGCTTCACAGGGGGTGAGGAATACCAACTATGGCTACACCTTC. Its translation reads: CASSASQGVRNTNYGYTF.